The 16 T cell receptor beta chains listed next were all sequenced from one sample in a study of control samples from healthy donors and cancer patients. The table came from immunoSEQ multiplex PCR; TCRdb's copy has only in-frame clones and leaves some out. The table has roughly 130,000 clones, just under 95% seen once. Material: PBMCs. All receptors come from a man aged 60 to 75 with colorectal cancer.

J is TRBJ2-7 and V is TRBV5-5; 10 bases align to TRBD2. The CDR3 loop spans 15 amino acids. The trim removed 5 bases at V and 3 bases at J, leaving 8 bases unmatched. Germline V gene data show CDR1 as SGHKS and CDR2 as YYEKEE (reference sequence). CDR3 nucleotide sequence: TGTGCCAGCAGGTCCTCACTAGCGGGGTTCTACGAGCAGTACTTC. This sequence encodes CASRSSLAGFYEQYF.

The rearrangement joins TRBV19 to TRBJ1-5; possible D gene TRBD1, 6 bases. The V end lost 6 bases, the J end lost 0 bases, and 12 bases lay between the germline ends. The CDR3 runs to 15 residues. The germline V gene has CDR1 LNHDA and CDR2 SQIVND (reference sequence). The DNA of the CDR3 is TGTGCCAGTAGGAGGGGGACATCTAGCAATCAGCCCCAGCATTTT. This gives the protein CASRRGTSSNQPQHF. The full variable domain, its missing parts supplied by reference TRBV19 and TRBJ1-5, is DGGITQSPKYLFRKEGQNVTLSCEQNLNHDAMYWYRQDPGQGLRLIYYSQIVNDFQKGDIAEGYSVSREKKESFPLTVTSAQKNPTAFYLCASRRGTSSNQPQHFGDGTRLSIL.

Points on this clone: Other DNA variants within this sample encode the same CDR3. V gene TRBV12-3 or TRBV12-4 combines with J gene TRBJ1-5; D gene uncertain. The CDR3 is made up of 13 amino acids. The germline V and J ends were trimmed by 1 base and 1 base, with 2 bases remaining between them. The CDR3 region is CASSLGSNQPQHF. The CDR3 DNA follows: TGTGCCAGCAGTTTAGGCAGCAATCAGCCCCAGCATTTT.

This clone was seen a single time. The chain is built from TRBV2 and TRBJ2-7; tentative D call: TRBD1 (6 bases). This CDR3 region has 15 residues. The germline V gene encodes CDR1 SNHLY and CDR2 FYNNEI. V was pared by 5 bases and J by 5 bases, with 19 bases between. The CDR3 here is CASSLETGSIHEQYF. Here the CDR3 DNA reads TGTGCCAGCAGTCTCGAGACAGGATCCATCCACGAGCAGTACTTC.

The chain carries TRBV10-2 and TRBJ2-7, with 9 bases lining up with TRBD2. CDR3 length equals 13 residues. With 8 bases clipped from V and 3 bases from J, the junction kept 5 bases outside the gene matches. Germline V CDR1 and CDR2: WSHSY, SAAADI. The CDR3 loop reads CASPASGDYEQYF. The CDR3 DNA sequence: TGCGCCAGCCCGGCTAGCGGGGACTACGAGCAGTACTTC.

This clone has a single count. The V call is TRBV19, the J call TRBJ1-1, with D perhaps TRBD1 (5 bases). This CDR3 has 12 residues. V lost 4 bases, J lost 5 bases, and 8 bases lay in between. The V gene's germline CDR1 is LNHDA and CDR2 SQIVND (reference sequence). This CDR3 is CASSTGYTEAFF. DNA of the CDR3: TGTGCCAGTAGTACAGGGTATACTGAAGCTTTCTTT.

The genes are TRBV10-3 and TRBJ2-7, with TRBD1 identical over 11 bases. The germline V gene has CDR1 ENHRY and CDR2 SYGVKD. Germline trimming cut 3 bases from V and 5 bases from J; bases unmatched to any gene: 6. This CDR3 is built from 15 residues. CDR3 loop: CAISETGTGGHEQYF. The DNA for the CDR3 is TGTGCCATCAGTGAAACCGGGACAGGGGGGCACGAGCAGTACTTC.

The chain is built from TRBV19 and TRBJ2-3, with D unclear. CDR3 length: 15 residues. Trimming pared 2 bases from V and 0 bases from J, leaving 9 bases between. Germline CDR1 and CDR2: LNHDA and SQIVND (reference sequence). CDR3 nucleotide sequence: TGTGCCAGTAGTATATTGGGTTCTAGCACAGATACGCAGTATTTT. Residues: CASSILGSSTDTQYF.

V gene TRBV9 combines with J gene TRBJ1-6; D perhaps matches TRBD1 (5 bases). This CDR3 has 16 residues. Trimming cost V 0 bases and J 7 bases, with 14 bases left between them. CDR1 is SGDLS, CDR2 YYNGEE, per germline. CDR3 nucleotide sequence: TGTGCCAGCAGCGTAGAACAGGACCATCGGAATTCACCCCTCCACTTT. It yields the protein CASSVEQDHRNSPLHF.

In nucleotides, the CDR3 is TGTGCCTGGAGTCCTTTAGCGGGGGGGCGAAATGAGCAGTTCTTC. It translates to CAWSPLAGGRNEQFF. The chain carries TRBV30 and TRBJ2-1; 11 nucleotides align to TRBD2. Germline values: CDR1 GTSNPN, CDR2 SVGIG (reference sequence). The CDR3 is 15 amino acids. The junction had 7 bases not matched to a gene; V was cut back by 2 bases and J by 7 bases. Filled out from reference TRBV30 and TRBJ2-1, the complete variable domain reads SQTIHQWPATLVQPVGSPLSLECTVEGTSNPNLYWYRQAAGRGLQLLFYSVGIGQISSEVPQNLSASRPQDRQFILSSKKLLLSDSGFYLCAWSPLAGGRNEQFFGPGTRLTVL.

The rearrangement links TRBV5-1 to TRBJ2-5, with D uncertain. The V gene's germline CDR1 is SGHRS and CDR2 YFSETQ. This CDR3 has 13 residues. Trimming took off 1 base at V and 5 bases at J, with 9 bases between the two ends. CDR3 nucleotide sequence: TGCGCCAGCAGCTTGATGGTTGGTGAGACCCAGTACTTC. Translating it yields CASSLMVGETQYF.

The chain employs TRBV2 and TRBJ1-2; 7 bases align to TRBD1. Germline V gene data show CDR1 as SNHLY and CDR2 as FYNNEI. This CDR3 comprises 15 residues. The V and J ends lost 6 bases and 1 base, in that order; junction bases with no gene match: 8. In DNA, the CDR3 is TGTGCCAGCAGGGGGACAGCGAGCTTTAACTATGGCTACACCTTC. It encodes CASRGTASFNYGYTF.

The chain couples TRBV11-1 to TRBJ2-2; D perhaps matches TRBD1 (5 bases). This CDR3 has 15 amino acids. V gave up 5 bases and J gave up 0 bases, with 10 bases separating them. Germline CDR1 SGHAT, CDR2 FQDESV (reference sequence). CDR3 sequence: CASSRMTANTGELFF. In nucleotides, the CDR3 is TGTGCCAGCAGCCGTATGACAGCGAACACCGGGGAGCTGTTTTTT.

This clone was seen only once. J is TRBJ1-2 and V is TRBV28; D remains unclear. CDR3 length equals 14 residues. V lost 3 bases to trimming and J lost 2 bases, with 10 bases between them. In germline, CDR1 is MDHEN, CDR2 SYDVKM. CDR3 sequence (DNA): TGTGCCAGCAGTTTCTTAGGCGGGAACTATGGCTACACCTTC. It codes for CASSFLGGNYGYTF.

The chain links TRBV19 to TRBJ1-5, with 8 bases fitting TRBD1. Unmatched junction bases numbered 2, after V lost 8 bases and J lost 2 bases. CDR1 LNHDA and CDR2 SQIVND come from the germline V gene (reference sequence). This CDR3 has 13 residues. The CDR3: CASSDRGNQPQHF. The CDR3 DNA sequence: TGTGCCAGTTCGGACAGGGGCAATCAGCCCCAGCATTTT.

This clone was detected once. This chain uses TRBV12-3 or TRBV12-4 with TRBJ1-1; 7 bases agree with TRBD1. The CDR3 length is 13 residues. V was clipped by 0 bases and J by 8 bases; unmatched bases: 3. CDR3 DNA: TGTGCCAGCAGTTTAGCGACAGGGTCAGAAGCTTTCTTT. This sequence encodes CASSLATGSEAFF.